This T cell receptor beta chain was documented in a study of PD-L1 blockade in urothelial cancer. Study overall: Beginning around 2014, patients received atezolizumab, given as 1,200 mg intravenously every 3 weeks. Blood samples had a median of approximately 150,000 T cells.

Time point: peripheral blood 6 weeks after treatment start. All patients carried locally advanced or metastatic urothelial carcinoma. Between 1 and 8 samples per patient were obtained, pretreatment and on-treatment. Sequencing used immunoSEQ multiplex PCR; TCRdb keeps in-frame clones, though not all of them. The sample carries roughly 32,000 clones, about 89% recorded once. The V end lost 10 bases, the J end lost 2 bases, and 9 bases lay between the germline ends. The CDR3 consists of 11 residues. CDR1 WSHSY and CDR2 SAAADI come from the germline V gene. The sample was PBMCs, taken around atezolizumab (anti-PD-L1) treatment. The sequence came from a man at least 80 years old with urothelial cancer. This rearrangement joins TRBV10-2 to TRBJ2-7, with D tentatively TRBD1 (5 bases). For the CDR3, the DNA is TGCGCCACCAGACAGACCTACGAGCAGTACTTC. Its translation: CATRQTYEQYF.